The 30 T cell receptor beta chains in this list originate from one sample, sequenced in a study of T cells after yellow fever vaccination. TCRdb recomputed calls from the 5' RACE reads with MiXCR, one row per CDR3 protein. The repertoire holds about 300,000 distinct CDR3 sequences, with around 7% as singletons. The specimen comprised PBMCs, sampled about 41 days after the first yellow fever vaccination. Receptors originate from a man between 18 and 35 years old who received the YFV17D yellow fever vaccine.

This clonotype was seen a handful of times. The rearrangement uses TRBV7-2 and TRBJ1-1; D perhaps matches TRBD1 (6 bases). Germline V gene lookup returns CDR1 SGHTA and CDR2 FQGNSA. V lost 1 base to trimming and J lost 0 bases, with 15 bases between them. This CDR3 has 17 residues. The CDR3 region is CASSLGPAGVMNTEAFF. CDR3 DNA: TGTGCCAGCAGCTTAGGACCTGCAGGGGTTATGAACACTGAAGCTTTCTTT.

This clonotype was seen at least ten times. The genes are TRBV4-3 and TRBJ2-5; TRBD2 matches 12 bases. Trimming at V came to 4 bases and at J to 4 bases, leaving 1 base not matched to a gene. The germline V gene encodes CDR1 LGHNA and CDR2 YSLEER. This CDR3 contains 14 residues. The CDR3 region is CASSPTSGGETQYF. Written as DNA, the CDR3 is TGCGCCAGCAGCCCGACTAGCGGGGGAGAGACCCAGTACTTC.

The V gene is TRBV29-1, the J gene TRBJ2-7, with 9 positions matching TRBD1. Trimming removed 6 bases from V and 6 bases from J; junction bases left unmatched: 12. Germline lookup yields CDR1 SQVTM and CDR2 ANQGSEA. This CDR3 comprises 14 residues. The CDR3 loop is CSVLGQGIPREQYF. The CDR3 nucleotides read TGCAGCGTCCTTGGACAGGGGATCCCCCGCGAGCAGTACTTC.

The chain has TRBV6-5 and TRBJ2-4, with TRBD1 identical over 8 bases. V dropped 0 bases and J dropped 7; count of bases not matched to a gene: 5. CDR1 MNHEY and CDR2 SVGAGI come from the germline V gene. This CDR3 contains 15 residues. The CDR3 spells CASSYSWTGRNIQYF. CDR3 nucleotides: TGTGCCAGCAGTTACTCTTGGACAGGGAGGAACATTCAGTACTTC.

This clonotype was seen at least ten times. The genes are TRBV7-2 and TRBJ1-5; a possible D gene is TRBD1 (5 bases). Per germline, CDR1 SGHTA and CDR2 FQGNSA. V was clipped by 5 bases and J by 0 bases, with 11 bases between them. The CDR3 is 15 amino acids. CDR3 DNA sequence: TGTGCCAGCAGCCGGGGGGAGGCTAGCAATCAGCCCCAGCATTTT. It codes for CASSRGEASNQPQHF.

This clonotype showed up just a few times. V is TRBV5-4 and J is TRBJ2-7, with 9 bases that match TRBD1. This CDR3 has 15 amino acids. Germline V gene sequence: CDR1 SGHNT, CDR2 YYREEE (reference sequence). The V and J ends lost 0 bases and 5 bases, in that order; junction bases with no gene match: 6. For the CDR3, the DNA is TGTGCCAGCAGCTTGGTTGGGACAGGGCTCCACGAGCAGTACTTC. Protein sequence: CASSLVGTGLHEQYF.

The genes are TRBV5-1 and TRBJ2-5; either TRBD1 or TRBD2 may supply D (6 bases each). CDR1 SGHRS and CDR2 YFSETQ come from the germline V gene. The CDR3 is made up of 16 amino acids. Trimming removed 0 bases from V and 1 base from J, with 13 bases in between. The CDR3 DNA is TGCGCCAGCAGCTTGGGGATAGGGGGGATCCAAGAGACCCAGTACTTC. Translated: CASSLGIGGIQETQYF.

This clonotype was detected ten times or more. J is TRBJ2-1 and V is TRBV4-3; TRBD1 might be the D (5 bases). The ends were cut back, 6 bases at V and 0 bases at J, with 9 bases in the middle. The CDR3 has 14 residues. Germline CDR1 reads LGHNA; CDR2 reads YSLEER. As DNA, the CDR3 is TGCGCCAGCAGACCTGACAGCTCCTACAATGAGCAGTTCTTC. It specifies CASRPDSSYNEQFF.

There are a few counts of this clonotype. The chain uses TRBV6-1 and TRBJ1-2; D is undetermined. The CDR3 consists of 13 residues. The germline gives CDR1 MNHNS, CDR2 SASEGT. Trimming cost V 6 bases and J 0 bases, with 8 bases left between them. CDR3 in DNA: TGTGCCAGCAGAGATACAGCTAACTATGGCTACACCTTC. Translated, it gives CASRDTANYGYTF.

The V gene is TRBV11-2, the J gene TRBJ1-6; 9 bases fit TRBD1. V trimming: 3 bases; J trimming: 2 bases; junction bases outside the gene matches: 11. The CDR3 has 19 amino acids. Germline V lookup: CDR1 SGHAT, CDR2 FQNNGV. This CDR3 is CASSFGGDRVRTYNSPLHF. In DNA, the CDR3 is TGTGCCAGCAGCTTTGGTGGGGACAGGGTGAGAACCTATAATTCACCCCTCCACTTT.

This clonotype has a handful of counts. The chain is built from TRBV12-3 or TRBV12-4 and TRBJ2-1; D perhaps matches TRBD2 (6 bases). CDR3 length equals 14 residues. The ends were cut back, 6 bases at V and 3 bases at J, with 12 bases in the middle. The CDR3 reads CASRVGGNYNEQFF. CDR3 DNA sequence: TGTGCCAGCAGAGTTGGGGGGAACTACAATGAGCAGTTCTTC.

The J gene is TRBJ1-5, the V gene TRBV20-1; no reliable D call. The CDR3 consists of 12 residues. Looked up from germline, CDR1 is DFQATT and CDR2 is SNEGSKA (reference sequence). V was shortened by 3 bases and J by 7 bases, with 10 bases between the two germline ends. In DNA form, the CDR3 reads TGCAGTGCTAGGCCGTATGGCCAGCCCCAGCATTTT. This sequence encodes CSARPYGQPQHF.

The chain employs TRBV4-1 and TRBJ2-3; 10 positions agree with TRBD1. In germline, CDR1 is MGHRA, CDR2 YSYEKL. J lost 6 bases, V lost 4 bases, and 10 bases had no gene match. The CDR3 spans 16 residues. CDR3: CASSLVGQGETDTQYF. The CDR3 DNA is TGCGCCAGCAGCCTAGTCGGACAGGGGGAAACCGATACGCAGTATTTT.

This clonotype was observed many times. The chain is built from TRBV5-1 and TRBJ1-4, with no clear D. The germline V gene has CDR1 SGHRS and CDR2 YFSETQ. The ends were cut back, 0 bases at V and 0 bases at J, with 6 bases in the middle. CDR3 length: 15 amino acids. The CDR3: CASSLGPSTNEKLFF. DNA for the CDR3: TGCGCCAGCAGCTTGGGGCCCTCAACTAATGAAAAACTGTTTTTT.

This clonotype was seen many times. The V and J genes are TRBV5-8 and TRBJ1-5; D unclear. V lost 1 base and J lost 1, with 6 bases in between. This CDR3 region has 14 residues. The germline V gene encodes CDR1 SGHTS and CDR2 YDEGEE. CDR3: CASSLYTSNQPQHF. The DNA of the CDR3 is TGTGCCAGCAGCTTGTACACCAGCAATCAGCCCCAGCATTTT.

This clonotype was seen repeatedly, ten times or more. The rearrangement uses TRBV30 and TRBJ2-1; 7 bases map to TRBD2. CDR3 length: 14 residues. V lost 4 bases, J lost 5 bases, and 8 bases stayed unmatched. Germline assignment: CDR1 GTSNPN and CDR2 SVGIG (reference sequence). CDR3 DNA sequence: TGTGCCTGGATGGGTCTAGCGGAGAACAATGAGCAGTTCTTC. As protein: CAWMGLAENNEQFF.

This clonotype has only a few counts. The rearrangement joins TRBV18 to TRBJ1-6; 8 bases agree with TRBD1. Trimming cost V 2 bases and J 8 bases; bases outside gene matches: 5. Germline assignment: CDR1 KGHSH and CDR2 LQKENI. This CDR3 comprises 15 residues. The CDR3 DNA is TGTGCCAGCTCACCAGTCACAGGGGGGGATTCACCCCTCCACTTT. Translated: CASSPVTGGDSPLHF.

This clonotype was seen more than once but under ten times. The chain recombines TRBV20-1 with TRBJ2-3; possibly TRBD2 for D (6 bases). The CDR3 extends over 13 amino acids. Trimming pared 5 bases from V and 5 bases from J, leaving 14 bases between. CDR1 DFQATT and CDR2 SNEGSKA come from the germline V gene (reference sequence). In DNA form, the CDR3 reads TGCAGTGCTCCTCAAGCGGGCCGAGATACGCAGTATTTT. Translation gives CSAPQAGRDTQYF.

The table lists this clonotype with a few counts. V usage is TRBV5-1 and J usage is TRBJ2-3; 8 nucleotides agree with TRBD2. Trimming at V came to 3 bases and at J to 7 bases, leaving 10 bases not matched to a gene. The CDR3 is 15 residues long. The germline V gene has CDR1 SGHRS and CDR2 YFSETQ. This CDR3 is CASSSPAGGLNTQYF. In nucleotides, the CDR3 is TGCGCCAGCAGCTCCCCGGCGGGGGGCTTGAATACGCAGTATTTT.

The gene calls are TRBV6-2 or TRBV6-3 and TRBJ1-2; D perhaps matches TRBD1 (6 bases). This CDR3 is 12 amino acids long. Trimming cost V 6 bases and J 5 bases, with 10 bases left between them. CDR1 is MNHEY, CDR2 SVGEGT, per germline. The CDR3 sequence is CASRDRFYGYTF. The DNA for the CDR3 is TGTGCCAGCAGAGACAGGTTTTATGGCTACACCTTC.

This clonotype was picked up many times. The chain uses TRBV15 and TRBJ2-7; D uncertain. Per germline, CDR1 LNHNV and CDR2 YYDKDF (reference sequence). The CDR3 is made up of 13 amino acids. The V and J ends lost 2 bases and 1 base respectively, with 6 bases between them. CDR3 nucleotides: TGTGCCACCAGCAGACCTTGGTCCTACGAGCAGTACTTC. Its translation is CATSRPWSYEQYF.

The genes are TRBV9 and TRBJ2-6; a possible D gene is TRBD2 (6 bases). The germline CDR1 and CDR2 sequences are SGDLS and YYNGEE. The CDR3 is 17 residues long. Trimming took off 3 bases at V and 3 bases at J, with 16 bases between the two ends. The CDR3 nucleotides are TGTGCCAGCAGCGACTCTACGGGGGTCCATGGGGCCAACGTCCTGACTTTC. Its translation is CASSDSTGVHGANVLTF. Supplemented by reference TRBV9 and TRBJ2-6, the full variable domain reads DSGVTQTPKHLITATGQRVTLRCSPRSGDLSVYWYQQSLDQGLQFLIQYYNGEERAKGNILERFSAQQFPDLHSELNLSSLELGDSALYFCASSDSTGVHGANVLTFGAGSRLTVL.

This clonotype was seen a handful of times. This rearrangement joins TRBV28 to TRBJ1-5, with unresolved D. The CDR3 runs to 15 residues. Per germline, CDR1 MDHEN and CDR2 SYDVKM. Trimming took 3 bases from V and 4 from J, leaving 13 bases between them. This CDR3 is CASSFGRSRNQPQHF. In DNA, the CDR3 is TGTGCCAGCAGTTTTGGGCGGTCCAGGAATCAGCCCCAGCATTTT.

This clonotype was recorded many times. This chain joins TRBV2 and TRBJ2-1, with 10 positions matching TRBD2. Trimming removed 7 bases from V and 3 bases from J; junction bases left unmatched: 6. The length of the CDR3 is 15 residues. Germline loops: CDR1 SNHLY, CDR2 FYNNEI. The CDR3, as DNA: TGTGCCAGCACCCTTAGCGGGGGGAGCTACAATGAGCAGTTCTTC. Amino acid sequence: CASTLSGGSYNEQFF.

This chain links TRBV7-6 with TRBJ2-5, with D tentatively TRBD2 (5 bases). V lost 1 base, J lost 5 bases, and 14 bases lay in between. This CDR3 is built from 15 residues. The germline V gene has CDR1 SGHVS and CDR2 FNYEAQ. DNA for the CDR3: TGTGCCAGCAGCTTAGGAGGGCAGCCCCTGGAGACCCAGTACTTC. It yields the protein CASSLGGQPLETQYF.

This clonotype was detected a few times. The chain combines TRBV5-6 with TRBJ1-1, with D tentatively TRBD1 (5 bases). CDR1 and CDR2 (germline): SGHDT, YYEEEE. V lost 8 bases to trimming and J lost 0 bases, with 17 bases between them. This CDR3 spans 15 amino acids. CDR3 in DNA: TGTGCCAGGGGATTTAGGGACCCGATGAACACTGAAGCTTTCTTT. This gives the protein CARGFRDPMNTEAFF.

CDR3 in DNA: TGTGCCAGCAGTCTGGACAGGGACGGCACAGATACGCAGTATTTT. This translates into CASSLDRDGTDTQYF. The chain recombines TRBV2 with TRBJ2-3, with TRBD1 identical over 8 bases. There are 15 residues in the CDR3. V shed 5 bases and J 1 base; nucleotides not matched to a gene: 5. Germline lookup yields CDR1 SNHLY and CDR2 FYNNEI.

This clonotype occurred many times. This chain links TRBV20-1 with TRBJ2-2; possible D gene TRBD2, 5 bases. The V gene lost 1 base and the J gene lost 6 bases, with 12 bases spanning the gap. The length of the CDR3 is 14 residues. The germline gives CDR1 DFQATT, CDR2 SNEGSKA (reference sequence). CDR3 sequence reads: CSARGGFNAGELFF. The CDR3 nucleotides are TGCAGTGCTAGAGGCGGGTTTAACGCCGGGGAGCTGTTTTTT.

In its sample, this clonotype was seen many times. One end of the junction fails to match germline, which may point to a read error. The chain recombines TRBV29-1 with TRBJ2-5; D uncertain. CDR1 and CDR2 (germline): SQVTM, ANQGSEA. The CDR3 contains 10 residues. The CDR3 spells CSAEQETQYF. DNA for the CDR3: TGCAGCGCTGAACAAGAGACCCAGTACTTC.

This clonotype was recorded many times. The DNA of the CDR3 is TGTGCCAGCAGTTTAGAGCAGGGTGGCACTGAAGCTTTCTTT. Its translation is CASSLEQGGTEAFF. V is TRBV12-3 or TRBV12-4 and J is TRBJ1-1, with D perhaps TRBD1 (5 bases). The germline V and J ends were trimmed by 1 base and 4 bases, with 10 bases remaining between them. The CDR3 totals 14 residues.